The rows below give T cell receptor beta chains drawn from one sample of a study of blood T cell repertoires in COVID-19. Clones were read by immunoSEQ multiplex PCR, and TCRdb kept only the in-frame ones, dropping some. The data contain 150,000 to 200,000 clones, approximately 92% of them singletons. Sequencing input: peripheral blood. The receptors here all came from a woman between 50 and 59 years old with acute or convalescent COVID-19. CDR3s include the opening cysteine and the closing phenylalanine or tryptophan. D genes are given only for firm matches. Clone size is shown for a subset of rows, as once, few, many or a class of expanded clone.

NA,TRBV2,TRBJ1-1,TRBD1,CASRIDRGQEAFF,TGTGCCAGCAGAATAGACAGGGGTCAGGAAGCTTTCTTT
once,TRBV18,TRBJ2-1,NA,CASSPGGAPNQFF,TGTGCCAGCTCACCAGGTGGAGCGCCCAATCAGTTCTTC
NA,TRBV2,TRBJ1-2,NA,CASIVVYNYGYTF,TGTGCCAGCATCGTTGTTTATAACTATGGCTACACCTTC
NA,TRBV28,TRBJ1-5,TRBD1,CASSLGGTGQPQHF,TGTGCCAGCAGTTTAGGAGGGACAGGTCAGCCCCAGCATTTT
NA,TRBV12-3/TRBV12-4,TRBJ2-5,NA,CASSYASDGTQYF,TGTGCCAGCAGTTATGCTAGTGATGGGACCCAGTACTTC
NA,TRBV28,TRBJ2-7,TRBD2,CASSYPQAGDHEQYF,TGTGCCAGCAGCTACCCGCAAGCGGGAGATCACGAGCAGTACTTC
NA,TRBV24-1,TRBJ2-1,TRBD1,CATRTGTGDDREQFF,TGTGCCACCAGAACCGGGACAGGGGACGATCGTGAGCAGTTCTTC
NA,TRBV12-3/TRBV12-4,TRBJ2-7,NA,CASSSPGSPTF,TGTGCCAGCAGTTCCCCGGGATCTCCAACCTTC
NA,TRBV4-1,TRBJ1-2,TRBD1,CASSHPDRGLSGYTF,TGCGCCAGCAGCCACCCGGACAGGGGTTTGAGTGGCTACACCTTC
NA,TRBV27,TRBJ1-1,TRBD1,CASSLSQGGSTEAFF,TGTGCCAGCAGTTTATCGCAGGGGGGTAGCACTGAAGCTTTCTTT
NA,TRBV19,TRBJ2-7,NA,CASSAPTREGYEQYF,TGTGCCAGCAGTGCTCCCACTCGTGAGGGCTACGAGCAGTACTTC
NA,TRBV19,TRBJ1-2,NA,CASTPVGGANYGYTF,TGTGCCAGTACTCCAGTCGGGGGAGCTAACTATGGCTACACCTTC
NA,TRBV10-2,TRBJ2-1,NA,CASSEFSNYEQFF,TGCGCCAGCAGTGAGTTTTCCAACTATGAGCAGTTCTTC
NA,TRBV4-1,TRBJ1-1,NA,CASSRGRNTEAFF,TGCGCCAGCAGCCGAGGGAGAAACACTGAAGCTTTCTTT
NA,TRBV5-6,TRBJ1-6,TRBD1,CASSLGVDREDSPLHF,TGTGCCAGCAGCTTGGGGGTGGACAGGGAGGATTCACCCCTCCACTTT
NA,TRBV2,TRBJ2-5,TRBD1,CASWPNPGQGAPLGETQYF,TGTGCCAGCTGGCCTAACCCGGGACAGGGGGCCCCCCTGGGTGAGACCCAGTACTTC
NA,TRBV24-1,TRBJ2-5,TRBD1,CATSDGTGQETQYF,TGTGCCACCAGTGACGGGACAGGGCAAGAGACCCAGTACTTC
NA,TRBV7-3,TRBJ2-3,TRBD2,CASSLRGLAGSTDTQYF,TGTGCCAGCAGCTTAAGGGGACTAGCGGGGAGCACAGATACGCAGTATTTT
NA,TRBV5-8,TRBJ2-2,NA,CASSPVGAGTGELFF,TGTGCCAGCAGCCCAGTGGGAGCTGGCACCGGGGAGCTGTTTTTT
NA,TRBV19,TRBJ2-2,TRBD2,CASSIEAGGYLTGELFF,TGTGCCAGTAGTATCGAAGCGGGAGGTTATCTCACCGGGGAGCTGTTTTTT
NA,TRBV5-1,TRBJ2-1,TRBD1,CASSPGTGAYNEQFF,TGCGCCAGCAGCCCCGGGACAGGGGCCTACAATGAGCAGTTCTTC
NA,TRBV5-1,TRBJ1-2,TRBD1,CASSLEFQGAGYGYTF,TGCGCCAGCAGCTTGGAGTTCCAGGGGGCTGGGTATGGCTACACCTTC